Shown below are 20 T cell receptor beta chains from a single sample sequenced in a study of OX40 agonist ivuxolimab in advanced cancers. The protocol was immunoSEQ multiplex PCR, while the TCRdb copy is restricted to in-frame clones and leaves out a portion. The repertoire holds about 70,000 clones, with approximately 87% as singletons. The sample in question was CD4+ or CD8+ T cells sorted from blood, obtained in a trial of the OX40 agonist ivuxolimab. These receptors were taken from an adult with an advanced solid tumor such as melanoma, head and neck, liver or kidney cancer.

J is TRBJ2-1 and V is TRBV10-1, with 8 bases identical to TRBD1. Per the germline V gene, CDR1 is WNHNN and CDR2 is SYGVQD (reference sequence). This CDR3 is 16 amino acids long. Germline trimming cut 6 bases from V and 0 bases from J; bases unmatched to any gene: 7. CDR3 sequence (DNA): TGCGCCAGCAGGGGGGACAGGATGAGCTCCTACAATGAGCAGTTCTTC. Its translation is CASRGDRMSSYNEQFF.

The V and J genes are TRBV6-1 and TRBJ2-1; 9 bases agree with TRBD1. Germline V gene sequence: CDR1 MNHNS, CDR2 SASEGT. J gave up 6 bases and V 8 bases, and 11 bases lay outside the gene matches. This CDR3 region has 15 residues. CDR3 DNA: TGTGCCAGCCGACACGGGACAGGGTATACCAATGAGCAGTTCTTC. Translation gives CASRHGTGYTNEQFF.

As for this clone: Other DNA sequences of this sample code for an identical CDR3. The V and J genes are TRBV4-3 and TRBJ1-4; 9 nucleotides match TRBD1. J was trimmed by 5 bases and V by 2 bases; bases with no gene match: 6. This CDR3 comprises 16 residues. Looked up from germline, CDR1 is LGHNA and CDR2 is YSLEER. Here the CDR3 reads CASSQTGTGYNEKLFF. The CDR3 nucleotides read TGCGCCAGCAGCCAAACGGGGACAGGGTACAATGAAAAACTGTTTTTT.

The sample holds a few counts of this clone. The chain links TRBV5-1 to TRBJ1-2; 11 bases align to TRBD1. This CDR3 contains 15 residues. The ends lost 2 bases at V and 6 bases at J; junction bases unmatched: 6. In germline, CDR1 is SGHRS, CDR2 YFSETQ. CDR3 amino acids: CASSFRTGGMDGYTF. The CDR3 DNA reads TGCGCCAGCAGCTTCAGGACAGGGGGCATGGATGGCTACACCTTC. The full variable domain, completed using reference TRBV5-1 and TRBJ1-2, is KAGVTQTPRYLIKTRGQQVTLSCSPISGHRSVSWYQQTPGQGLQFLFEYFSETQRNKGNFPGRFSGRQFSNSRSEMNVSTLELGDSALYLCASSFRTGGMDGYTFGSGTRLTVV.

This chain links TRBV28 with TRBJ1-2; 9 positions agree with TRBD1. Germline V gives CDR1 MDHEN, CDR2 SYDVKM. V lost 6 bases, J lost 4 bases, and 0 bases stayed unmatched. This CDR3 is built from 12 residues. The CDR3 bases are TGTGCCAGCAGGACAGGGGGCTATGGCTACACCTTC. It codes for CASRTGGYGYTF.

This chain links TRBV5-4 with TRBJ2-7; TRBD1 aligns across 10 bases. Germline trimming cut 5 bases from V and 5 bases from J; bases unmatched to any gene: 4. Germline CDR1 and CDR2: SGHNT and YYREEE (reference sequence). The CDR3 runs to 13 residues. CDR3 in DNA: TGTGCCAGCAGTCGGACAGGGGGAAACGAGCAGTACTTC. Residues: CASSRTGGNEQYF.

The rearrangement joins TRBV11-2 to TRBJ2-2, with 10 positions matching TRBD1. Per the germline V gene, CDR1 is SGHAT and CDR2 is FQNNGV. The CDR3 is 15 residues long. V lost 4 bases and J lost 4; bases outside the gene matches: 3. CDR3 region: CASSSGQGGTGELFF. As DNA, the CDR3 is TGTGCCAGCAGCTCCGGACAGGGGGGCACCGGGGAGCTGTTTTTT.

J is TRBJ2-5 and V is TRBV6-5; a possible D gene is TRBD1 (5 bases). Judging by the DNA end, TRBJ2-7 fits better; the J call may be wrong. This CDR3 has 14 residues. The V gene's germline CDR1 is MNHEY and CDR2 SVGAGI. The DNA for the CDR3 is TGTGCCAGCAGCCGCTTTTCAGGGAACTTCGAGCAGTACTTC. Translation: CASSRFSGNFEQYF.

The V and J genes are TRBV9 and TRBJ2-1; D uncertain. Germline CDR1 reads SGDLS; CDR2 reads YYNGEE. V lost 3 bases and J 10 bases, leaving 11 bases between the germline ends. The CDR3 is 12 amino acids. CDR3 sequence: CASSGPGPEQFF. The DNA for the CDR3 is TGTGCCAGCAGCGGGCCGGGCCCCGAGCAGTTCTTC.

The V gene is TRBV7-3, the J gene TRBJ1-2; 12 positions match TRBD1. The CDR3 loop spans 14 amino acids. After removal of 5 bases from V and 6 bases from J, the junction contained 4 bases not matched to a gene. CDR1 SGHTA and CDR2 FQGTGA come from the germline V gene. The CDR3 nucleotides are TGTGCCAGCAGCGCGGGACAGGGGGCGCATGGCTACACCTTC. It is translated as CASSAGQGAHGYTF.

CDR3 in amino acids: CASTDPTAEQYF. The DNA of the CDR3 is TGTGCCAGCACCGATCCGACAGCCGAGCAGTACTTC. The rearrangement uses TRBV28 and TRBJ2-7, with D possibly being TRBD1 (5 bases). Germline V lookup: CDR1 MDHEN, CDR2 SYDVKM. V gave up 7 bases and J gave up 6 bases, with 13 bases separating them. This CDR3 contains 12 residues.

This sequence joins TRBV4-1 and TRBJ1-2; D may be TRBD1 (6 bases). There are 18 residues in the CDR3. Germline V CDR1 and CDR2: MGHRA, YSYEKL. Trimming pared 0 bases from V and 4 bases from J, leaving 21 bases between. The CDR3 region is CASSQDRAGALLGYGYTF. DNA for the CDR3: TGCGCCAGCAGCCAAGATAGGGCAGGGGCCCTGCTAGGCTATGGCTACACCTTC.

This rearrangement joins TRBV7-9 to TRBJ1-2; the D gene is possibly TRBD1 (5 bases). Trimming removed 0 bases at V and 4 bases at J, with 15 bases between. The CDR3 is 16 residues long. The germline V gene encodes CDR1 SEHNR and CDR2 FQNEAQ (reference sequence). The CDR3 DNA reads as TGTGCCAGCAGCTTAGCCGGGGACGTTTACCTCTATGGCTACACCTTC. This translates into CASSLAGDVYLYGYTF.

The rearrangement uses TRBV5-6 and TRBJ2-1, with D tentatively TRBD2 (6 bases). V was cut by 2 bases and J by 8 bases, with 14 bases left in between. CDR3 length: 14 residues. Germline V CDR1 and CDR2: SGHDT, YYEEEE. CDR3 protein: CASSLFVGSYEQFF. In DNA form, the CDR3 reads TGTGCCAGCAGCTTATTTGTCGGGAGTTATGAGCAGTTCTTC.

The CDR3 DNA reads TGTGCCAGCAGCTCTACTAGCGGGAAAAATGAGCAGTTCTTC. This codes for CASSSTSGKNEQFF. This chain joins TRBV7-6 and TRBJ2-1; TRBD2 matches at 10 bases. This CDR3 has 14 amino acids. Germline-derived CDR1 and CDR2 are SGHVS and FNYEAQ. Trimming removed 4 bases from V and 7 bases from J; junction bases left unmatched: 4.

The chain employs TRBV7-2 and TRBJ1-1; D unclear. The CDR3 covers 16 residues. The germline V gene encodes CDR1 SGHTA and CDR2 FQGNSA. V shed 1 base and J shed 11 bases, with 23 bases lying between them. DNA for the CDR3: TGTGCCAGCAGCTTAGGATACTCGCGGAATGGGCTGCGGGCTTTCTTT. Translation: CASSLGYSRNGLRAFF.

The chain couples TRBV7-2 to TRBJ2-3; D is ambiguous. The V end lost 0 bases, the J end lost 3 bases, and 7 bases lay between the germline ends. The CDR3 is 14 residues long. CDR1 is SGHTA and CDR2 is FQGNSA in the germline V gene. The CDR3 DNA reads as TGTGCCAGCAGCTTAGCCCGGAATACAGATACGCAGTATTTT. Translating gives CASSLARNTDTQYF.

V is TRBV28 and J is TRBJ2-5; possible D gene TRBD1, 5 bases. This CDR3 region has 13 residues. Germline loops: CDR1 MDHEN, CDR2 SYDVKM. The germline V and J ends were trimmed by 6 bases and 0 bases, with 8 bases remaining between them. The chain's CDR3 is CASRPDNQETQYF. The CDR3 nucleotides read TGTGCCAGCAGGCCGGACAACCAAGAGACCCAGTACTTC.

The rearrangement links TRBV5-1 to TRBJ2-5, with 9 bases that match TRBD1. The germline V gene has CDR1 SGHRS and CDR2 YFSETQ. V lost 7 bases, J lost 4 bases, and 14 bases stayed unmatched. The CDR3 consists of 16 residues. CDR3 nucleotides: TGCGCCAGCCGTCTCCGGGAAGGGACAGGGACAGAGACCCAGTACTTC. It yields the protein CASRLREGTGTETQYF.

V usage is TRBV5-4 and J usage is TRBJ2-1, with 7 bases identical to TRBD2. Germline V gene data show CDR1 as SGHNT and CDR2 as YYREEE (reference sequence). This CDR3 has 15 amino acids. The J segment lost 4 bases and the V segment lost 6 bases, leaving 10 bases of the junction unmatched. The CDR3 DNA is TGTGCCAGCACCACGAGCGGCGGGAGTTACAATGAGCAGTTCTTC. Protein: CASTTSGGSYNEQFF.